This T cell receptor (beta chain) was obtained from a study of T cell responses to AZD1222 COVID-19 vaccine. This clone was seen just once. The antigen is not known. The V segment lost 3 bases and the J segment 1 base; nucleotides outside the gene matches: 2. The CDR3 runs 15 residues. CDR1 and CDR2 (germline): LNHNV, YYDKDF (reference sequence). Some clones are missing from TCRdb's copy, which holds only in-frame ones; the method was immunoSEQ multiplex PCR. The sample records approximately 50,000 clones, roughly 85% being singletons. The study, taken as a whole, reports: Unmutated variant regions reportedly attract nearly half of all spike-specific TCRs. Clonal diversity may have been underestimated, and the donors were mostly white British, with more females than males. Spike was spanned by vaccine-associated CD4 TCRs, which were dominant at 160-218 and 743-854.

The J gene is TRBJ1-4, the V gene TRBV15; 7 bases are a match to TRBD1. The sequence derives from an adult in good health. Sequenced material: peripheral blood, taken on day 0 of MenACWY control vaccination. The CDR3 sequence is CATSRTGLTNEKLFF. In DNA form, the CDR3 reads TGTGCCACCAGCAGGACAGGGTTAACTAATGAAAAACTGTTTTTT.